This TCR beta chain is from a study of early T cells in non-severe SARS-CoV-2 infection. As for the study in general: Sequenced bulk RNA came from whole blood that was unsorted, and chains were unpaired. Broader study findings: There was a bias toward anti-spike CD8 responses in VDJdb matching, which missed private and CD4 specificities.

In its sample, this clonotype was seen many times. The antigen remains undetermined. Germline V gene data show CDR1 as DFQATT and CDR2 as SNEGSKA (reference sequence). This CDR3 has 14 residues. The V segment lost 6 bases and the J segment 2 bases; nucleotides outside the gene matches: 5. Separate cDNA molecules each had unique molecular identifiers attached to them. TCRdb re-derived calls from the 5' RACE reads in MiXCR, one entry per CDR3 protein. The sample records some 78,000 distinct CDR3 sequences, approximately 13% being singletons. The rearrangement uses TRBV20-1 and TRBJ2-3, with TRBD2 matching 10 bases. Sample: whole blood. This TCR was recovered from an adult who was a healthcare worker with PCR-confirmed SARS-CoV-2 infection or an uninfected control (not recorded which). The CDR3 spells CSAPGLAATDTQYF. In DNA form, the CDR3 reads TGCAGTGCGCCCGGACTAGCGGCCACAGATACGCAGTATTTT.